The entry below gives a single T cell receptor (beta chain) sequence along with its context. This table comes from immunoSEQ multiplex PCR, and its TCRdb copy is limited to in-frame clones, with some not included. There are 300,000 to 350,000 clones in the sample; around 90% occur only once, and about 5% lies in the top ten. This study enrolled people aged roughly 18 to 90 from under 25 US geographic areas. Two consecutive negative NP/OP PCR tests, clearance, or resolved symptoms defined Cohort 3 recovery. This specimen comes from a study of blood T cell repertoires in COVID-19. Study background: Sites in the United States, Italy and Spain provided acute and convalescent COVID-19 samples.

This CDR3 is 15 amino acids long. Germline V gives CDR1 MDHEN, CDR2 SYDVKM. The germline V and J ends were trimmed by 4 bases and 0 bases, with 12 bases remaining between them. This clonotype originated in a man aged 30-40 years who had recovered from COVID-19. The V and J genes are TRBV28 and TRBJ1-1; D may be TRBD1 (5 bases). The sequenced sample was PBMCs or T cells enriched from blood (not recorded which). CDR3 in DNA: TGTGCCAGCAGTTCCCCGACAGACCTGAACACTGAAGCTTTCTTT. Amino acid sequence: CASSSPTDLNTEAFF.